A selection of T cell receptor beta chains follows, all from one sample in a study of shared clonotypes between healthy human individuals. TCRdb's copy holds only in-frame clones and misses some; the assay was immunoSEQ multiplex PCR. This table has 550,000 to 600,000 clones, around three quarters appearing once. Material: PBMCs. The receptors come from a woman aged 35 to 49 in good health. Some clones in this sample may be carry-over from other donors' samples. Each CDR3 is given with its conserved first and last residue.

v_gene	CDR3aa
TRBV7-8	CASSLGHIRGEQYF
TRBV30	CAWSGGNQPQHF
TRBV7-3	CASSLEGASTEAFF
TRBV28	CASSPPGRSTDTQYF
TRBV5-1	CASSSGTSGQETQYF
TRBV28	CASSSPDRSNTEAFF
TRBV19	CASSMGRERETQYF
TRBV28	CASSTGVVGGRSWTEAFF
TRBV6-1	CATPGGNEQFF
TRBV14	CASSQGPDRGRGETQYF
TRBV11-2	CASSWRAGELFF
TRBV28	CASRVAGAGYNEQFF
TRBV7-2	CASSLDRRASVNEQFF
TRBV7-8	CASSDKRLGGVDTGELFF
TRBV5-4	CASSLLLAGVTDTQYF
TRBV11-2	CASTQLAGVGEQYF
TRBV19	CASSSLGTSNTIYF
TRBV7-9	CASSLPAADTQYF
TRBV9	CASSATVNTEAFF
TRBV18	CASSGTGNTGELFF
TRBV28	CASSLWREGPDTQYF
TRBV19	CASSIARQGTFGNQPQHF
TRBV11-3	CASSFINSPLHF
TRBV7-2	CASSLVQGEGYTF
TRBV19	CASSLGTSGQETQYF
TRBV5-1	CASSLSSGSLYEQYF
TRBV19	CASTQGSEAFF
TRBV5-6	CASSEHTDTQYF
TRBV28	CASSSYGTGDNSNQPQHF
TRBV15	CAVKDATNEKLFF
TRBV9	CASSDDGAGNTIYF
TRBV11-2	CASSSRDGYNEQFF
TRBV9	CASSLTPMNTEAFF
TRBV28	CASAAWGANQPQHF
TRBV7-2	CASSLPWDRGPIQYF
TRBV12-5	CASGLDRDIGYTF
TRBV30	CAWRDSRSLDYTGTQCF
TRBV9	CASRSKGSDTQYF
TRBV7-8	CASNRLAGGPTGELFF
TRBV7-2	CASSLGLPSYEQYF
TRBV5-4	CASELKGGYQETQYF
TRBV7-2	CASSLTSGSNEQFF
TRBV7-2	CASSLRAGEYNEQFF
TRBV5-1	CASSLVVGGPPGELFF
TRBV27	CASSPLAEQETQYF
TRBV15	CATSRDRWNEQFF
TRBV2	CASSFRQGQETQYF
TRBV28	CATHTGAWASGRARYEQYF
TRBV5-4	CASSNQGAANYGYTF
TRBV30	CAWSEANSPLHF
TRBV18	CASSPRTGDGNTIYF
TRBV12-5	CASGLPGGNEQFF
TRBV5-4	CASSLGGKVNEQFF
TRBV10-3	CAISETSGRAGEQYF
TRBV11-2	CASNNDGRAGETQYF